Given below is one TCR beta chain in context. Produced via immunoSEQ multiplex PCR; TCRdb's table is partial and in-frame only. The sample has around 100,000 clones; roughly 91% are singletons. This sample was taken from a study of T cell responses to AZD1222 COVID-19 vaccine. Study-level information: Investigators merged groups given second doses at roughly 4 or roughly 12 weeks.

V gave up 4 bases and J gave up 6 bases, with 9 bases separating them. This CDR3 is built from 12 residues. This chain connects TRBV12-3 or TRBV12-4 to TRBJ1-1; D is ambiguous. Sequenced material: peripheral blood, taken on day 0 of AZD1222 vaccination. The sequence was obtained from an adult in good health. This CDR3 is CASSSPRAEAFF. The CDR3 DNA reads as TGTGCCAGCAGTTCCCCTCGGGCTGAAGCTTTCTTT.